The entry below describes one T cell receptor beta chain. These data come from a study of PD-L1 blockade in urothelial cancer. Measured with immunoSEQ multiplex PCR; TCRdb has only the in-frame clones, and not every one. The table has 45,000 to 55,000 clones, roughly 78% seen once. The time point is: pretreatment peripheral blood. The CDR3 extends over 20 amino acids. This clonotype originated in a man aged 65 to 85 with urothelial cancer. V usage is TRBV21-1 and J usage is TRBJ2-3; the D call TRBD1 from the table was never checked on the DNA. TRBV21-1 has pseudogene status. This material consisted of PBMCs, taken around atezolizumab (anti-PD-L1) treatment. Written as DNA, the CDR3 is TGTGCCAGCAGCAAAAAGCAACAGGGGGACTACCTCGGATTTGCCTTCCCCCAGTATTTT. Its translation is CASSKKQQGDYLGFAFPQYF.